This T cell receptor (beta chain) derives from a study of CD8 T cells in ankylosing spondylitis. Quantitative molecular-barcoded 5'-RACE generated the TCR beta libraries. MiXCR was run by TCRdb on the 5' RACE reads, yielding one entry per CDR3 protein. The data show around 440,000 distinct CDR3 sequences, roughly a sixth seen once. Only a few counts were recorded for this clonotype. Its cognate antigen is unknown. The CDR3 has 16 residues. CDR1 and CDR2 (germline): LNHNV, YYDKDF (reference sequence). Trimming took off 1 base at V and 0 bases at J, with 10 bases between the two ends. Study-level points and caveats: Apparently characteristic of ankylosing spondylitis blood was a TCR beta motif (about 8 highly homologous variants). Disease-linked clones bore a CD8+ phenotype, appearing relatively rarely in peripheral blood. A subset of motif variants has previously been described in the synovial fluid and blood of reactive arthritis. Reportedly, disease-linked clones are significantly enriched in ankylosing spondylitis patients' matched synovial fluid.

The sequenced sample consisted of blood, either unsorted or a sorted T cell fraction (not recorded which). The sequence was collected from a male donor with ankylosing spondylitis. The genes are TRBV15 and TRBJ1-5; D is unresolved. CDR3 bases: TGTGCCACCAGCAGAGGCCGTGGGAATAGCAATCAGCCCCAGCATTTT. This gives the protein CATSRGRGNSNQPQHF.